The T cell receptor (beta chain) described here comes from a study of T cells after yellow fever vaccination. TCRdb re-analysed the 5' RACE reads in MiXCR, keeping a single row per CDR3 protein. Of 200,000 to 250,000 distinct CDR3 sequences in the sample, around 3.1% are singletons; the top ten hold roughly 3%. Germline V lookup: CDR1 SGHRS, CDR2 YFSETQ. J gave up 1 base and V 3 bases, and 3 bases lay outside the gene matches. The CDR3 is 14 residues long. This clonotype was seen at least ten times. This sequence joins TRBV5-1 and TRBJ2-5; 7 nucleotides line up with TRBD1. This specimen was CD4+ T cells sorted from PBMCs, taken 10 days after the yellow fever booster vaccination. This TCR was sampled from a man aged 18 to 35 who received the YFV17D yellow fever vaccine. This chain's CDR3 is CASSSQGTQETQYF. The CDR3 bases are TGCGCCAGCAGCTCACAGGGGACCCAAGAGACCCAGTACTTC.